These 10 T cell receptor beta chains share one sample of origin, sequenced in a study of human T cells and chemical hapten exposure. Time point defined: pre-sensitization, week 0. The treatment was: therapeutic diphenylcyclopropenone sensitization with weekly scalp DPC. TCRdb processed the RACE reads anew with MiXCR; each CDR3 protein has one entry. The sample consists of about 80,000 distinct CDR3 sequences, 11% to 15% of them appearing once. The sample here was whole blood, taken in connection with sensitization to the hapten diphenylcyclopropenone (DPC). The receptors shown here come from a woman between 50 and 59 years old with alopecia areata. Some clones in this sample may be carry-over from other donors' samples.

The chain is built from TRBV19 and TRBJ2-1, with 14 bases identical to TRBD2. The CDR3 sequence is 15 residues long. CDR1 is LNHDA and CDR2 is SQIVND in the germline V gene (reference sequence). J was trimmed by 9 bases and V by 2 bases; bases with no gene match: 3. The CDR3 loop is CASSISTSGRGEQFF. The CDR3 DNA reads TGTGCCAGTAGTATATCGACTAGCGGGAGGGGTGAGCAGTTCTTC.

This clonotype has a handful of counts. The chain links TRBV7-2 to TRBJ2-5; TRBD2 aligns across 14 bases. The CDR3 length is 15 residues. Germline V gene sequence: CDR1 SGHTA, CDR2 FQGNSA. V was clipped by 5 bases and J by 5 bases; unmatched bases: 4. As DNA, the CDR3 is TGTGCCAGCAGCGTGGGACTAGCGGGAGCTGAGACCCAGTACTTC. Protein sequence: CASSVGLAGAETQYF.

This clonotype was counted between two and nine times. V is TRBV30 and J is TRBJ1-1, with TRBD1 as a possible D gene (5 bases). The CDR3 has 13 amino acids. Germline lookup yields CDR1 GTSNPN and CDR2 SVGIG (reference sequence). Written as DNA, the CDR3 is TGTGCTTCGGAAGGAGGGGCGAACACTGAAGCTTTCTTT. Amino acids: CASEGGANTEAFF. The full variable domain, in which reference TRBV30 and TRBJ1-1 provide the parts outside the CDR3, is SQTIHQWPATLVQPVGSPLSLECTVEGTSNPNLYWYRQAAGRGLQLLFYSVGIGQISSEVPQNLSASRPQDRQFILSSKKLLLSDSGFYLCASEGGANTEAFFGQGTRLTVV.

This rearrangement joins TRBV3-1 to TRBJ2-2, with 7 bases that match TRBD2. V dropped 1 base and J dropped 6; count of bases not matched to a gene: 11. Germline values: CDR1 LGHDT, CDR2 YNNKEL (reference sequence). The CDR3 contains 17 residues. Here the CDR3 DNA reads TGTGCCAGCAGCCAAGTACCGTCGGCGGGAGTCCCCGGGGAGCTGTTTTTT. It translates to CASSQVPSAGVPGELFF.

In its sample, this clonotype was seen once. This chain uses TRBV5-1 with TRBJ1-2; 10 nucleotides match TRBD1. The CDR3 extends over 17 amino acids. Looked up from germline, CDR1 is SGHRS and CDR2 is YFSETQ. The J segment lost 5 bases and the V segment lost 4 bases, leaving 14 bases of the junction unmatched. CDR3 nucleotide sequence: TGCGCCAGCAGCCCCGAACCCCGACAGGGGGCGGGTTATGGCTACACCTTC. Its protein product is CASSPEPRQGAGYGYTF.

This chain uses TRBV6-6 with TRBJ1-2; the match to TRBD1 covers 7 bases. Germline V CDR1 and CDR2: MNHNY, SVGAGI (reference sequence). V was pared by 0 bases and J by 6 bases, with 7 bases of the junction left unmatched. The length of the CDR3 is 15 residues. Here the CDR3 reads CASSYSSQGYDGYTF. As DNA, the CDR3 is TGTGCCAGCAGTTACTCGTCACAGGGGTACGATGGCTACACCTTC.

The chain carries TRBV21-1 and TRBJ2-7; TRBD1 is the table's D call and was not checked against the DNA. TRBV21-1 is deemed a pseudogene. This CDR3 is 16 amino acids long. This chain's CDR3 is CASSITIGQDNYEQYF. The CDR3 DNA reads as TGTGCCAGCAGCATAACTATCGGACAGGACAACTACGAGCAGTACTTC.

The rearrangement joins TRBV20-1 to TRBJ2-5, with 10 bases matching TRBD2. Germline V lookup: CDR1 DFQATT, CDR2 SNEGSKA (reference sequence). The junction had 6 bases not matched to a gene; V was cut back by 3 bases and J by 2 bases. This CDR3 contains 15 residues. The CDR3, as DNA: TGCAGTGCTAGGCCCCTAGCGGGAGAGCAAGAGACCCAGTACTTC. Protein sequence: CSARPLAGEQETQYF.

The table lists this clonotype with a few counts. The rearrangement joins TRBV6-6 to TRBJ1-2; TRBD1 matches 7 bases. Germline CDR1 is MNHNY and CDR2 is SVGAGI (reference sequence). This CDR3 is built from 14 residues. The V and J ends lost 6 bases and 2 bases, in that order; junction bases with no gene match: 6. The chain's CDR3 is CASRFRGQNYGYTF. CDR3 bases: TGTGCCAGCAGATTCAGGGGACAGAACTATGGCTACACCTTC.

This chain joins TRBV28 and TRBJ2-5; D possibly corresponds to TRBD2 (5 bases). Germline V gene lookup returns CDR1 MDHEN and CDR2 SYDVKM. With 6 bases removed from V and 3 bases from J, the gap between germline ends came to 14 bases. This CDR3 comprises 14 residues. The CDR3 protein is CASRLLTNEETQYF. As DNA, the CDR3 is TGTGCCAGCAGACTACTGACTAACGAAGAGACCCAGTACTTC.